Listed here is a single T cell receptor beta chain. Other DNA sequences from this sample encode an identical CDR3 as well. The sample belongs to a study of blood T cell repertoires in COVID-19. For the study at large: Samples representing acute and convalescent COVID-19 were sourced from the United States, Italy and Spain.

The study recruited exposed participants who had met a COVID-19 case within 2 weeks before entry. Germline loops: CDR1 MGHRA, CDR2 YSYEKL. The CDR3 has 14 residues. The V end lost 0 bases, the J end lost 3 bases, and 8 bases lay between the germline ends. Sequencing used immunoSEQ multiplex PCR; TCRdb keeps in-frame clones, though not all of them. Of about 320,000 clones listed, 90% are singletons. The sample consisted of PBMCs or T cells enriched from blood (not recorded which). The receptor's source is a woman aged 25 to 39 who had been exposed to COVID-19. V and J are TRBV4-1 and TRBJ2-5; possibly TRBD1 for D (5 bases). The CDR3 DNA reads as TGCGCCAGCAGCCAAGATCCCAGGGAAGAGACCCAGTACTTC. Protein: CASSQDPREETQYF.